Listed below are T cell receptor beta chains from one sample, sequenced in a study of CD8+CD57+ T cells in acquired aplastic anemia. TCRdb independently ran MiXCR on the reads; one entry per CDR3 protein. The sample lists about 180,000 distinct CDR3 sequences; 47% were seen once. Sample: sorted CD4+, CD8+, or CD8+CD57+ T cells (not recorded which) from PBMCs. Receptors were obtained from a human donor with aplastic anemia. CDR3s include the opening cysteine and the closing phenylalanine or tryptophan. The D gene is left open where the match is weak. Expanded clones get a size class; other rows say once, few or many, or leave the size out.

abundance,j_gene,d_gene,v_gene,CDR3nt,CDR3aa
few,TRBJ2-1,NA,TRBV10-1,TGCGCCAGCGGACGGGGGAGCTCCTACAATGAGCAGTTCTTC,CASGRGSSYNEQFF
NA,TRBJ2-2,NA,TRBV24-1,TGTGCCACCAGTGACAGATTAGTGAACACCGGGGAGCTGTTTTTT,CATSDRLVNTGELFF
few,TRBJ2-2,TRBD1,TRBV20-1,TGCAGTGCTAGAGTGGGGACAGGGGACACCGGGGAGCTGTTTTTT,CSARVGTGDTGELFF
many,TRBJ1-1,NA,TRBV4-1,TGCGCCAGCAGCCAAGTCCGGGTGAACACTGAAGCTTTCTTT,CASSQVRVNTEAFF
many,TRBJ1-1,NA,TRBV2,TGTGCCAGCAGGCCGGGGCGAACCGAAGAAGCTTTCTTT,CASRPGRTEEAFF
NA,TRBJ2-5,NA,TRBV2,TGTGCCAGCAGACCAGGACTAAACCAAGAGACCCAGTACTTC,CASRPGLNQETQYF
NA,TRBJ2-1,TRBD1,TRBV15,TGTGCCACCAGCAAGGTTACAGGGGTCGCCAATGAGCAGTTCTTC,CATSKVTGVANEQFF
NA,TRBJ1-1,TRBD1,TRBV9,TGTGCCAGCAGCGCGACGGGACAGGGGATAAAGTTGAACACTGAAGCTTTCTTT,CASSATGQGIKLNTEAFF
many,TRBJ1-5,NA,TRBV20-1,TGCAGTGCTAGCGTCCCGGGGCCTACTGGGGCCCAGCATTTT,CSASVPGPTGAQHF
NA,TRBJ2-3,TRBD2,TRBV10-1,TGCGCCAACAGTCGGGCTAGCGGGGGCTCTGATACGCAGTATTTT,CANSRASGGSDTQYF
many,TRBJ1-1,NA,TRBV2,TGTGCCAGCAACGTCCAGGTGAACACTGAAGCTTTCTTT,CASNVQVNTEAFF
NA,TRBJ2-3,TRBD2,TRBV7-3,TGTGCCAGCAGCTTAAAAGGGACTAGCGTGGCGGCGGGCACAGATACGCAGTATTTT,CASSLKGTSVAAGTDTQYF
NA,TRBJ1-1,NA,TRBV19,TGTGCCAGTAGTGGTCGGCGGGACACCATGAACACTGAAGCTTTCTTT,CASSGRRDTMNTEAFF
NA,TRBJ2-5,TRBD1,TRBV5-1,TGCGCCAGCAGCGTCTATGGGCAGGGGGCCGAGACCCAGTACTTC,CASSVYGQGAETQYF
NA,TRBJ1-5,TRBD1,TRBV2,TGTGCCACCAGTGATCGGGACAGTTCCAATCAGCCCCAGCATTTT,CATSDRDSSNQPQHF
few,TRBJ1-4,TRBD1,TRBV4-2,TGTGCCAGCAGCGCCTGGACAGGGGGCGCAGGCGCTAAGACCGAAAAACTGTTTTTT,CASSAWTGGAGAKTEKLFF
NA,TRBJ1-1,NA,TRBV10-3,TGTGCCATCAGTCGGGACGGGGCCACTGAAGCTTTCTTT,CAISRDGATEAFF
NA,TRBJ2-5,TRBD2,TRBV24-1,TGTGCCACCAGTGATACTCACCTAGCGGGAGTAAGGGAGACCCAGTACTTC,CATSDTHLAGVRETQYF
NA,TRBJ1-6,TRBD1,TRBV5-6,TGTGCCAGCAGCACAGGGGTCGGTAATTCACCCCTCCACTTT,CASSTGVGNSPLHF
NA,TRBJ1-2,NA,TRBV10-2,TGCGCCAGCAGTGAGTATCGCGACGGGGGAAACTATGGCTACACCTTC,CASSEYRDGGNYGYTF
NA,TRBJ1-2,NA,TRBV24-1,TGTGCCACCAGTGATTTTTGGGGTTGGGTGGGAGGTGGCTACACCTTC,CATSDFWGWVGGGYTF
NA,TRBJ1-1,NA,TRBV2,TGTGCCAGTCTAGACAGGTTGGGGGCTTTCTTT,CASLDRLGAFF